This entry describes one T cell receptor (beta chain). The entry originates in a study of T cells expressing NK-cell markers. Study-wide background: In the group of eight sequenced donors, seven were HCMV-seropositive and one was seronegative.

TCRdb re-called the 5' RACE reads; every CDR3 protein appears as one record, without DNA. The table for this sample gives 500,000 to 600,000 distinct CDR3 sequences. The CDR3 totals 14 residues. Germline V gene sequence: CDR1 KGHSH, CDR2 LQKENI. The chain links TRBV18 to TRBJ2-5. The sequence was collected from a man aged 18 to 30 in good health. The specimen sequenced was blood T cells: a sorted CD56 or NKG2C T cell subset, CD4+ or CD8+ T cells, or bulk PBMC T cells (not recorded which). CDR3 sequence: CASSPPGHRETQYF.